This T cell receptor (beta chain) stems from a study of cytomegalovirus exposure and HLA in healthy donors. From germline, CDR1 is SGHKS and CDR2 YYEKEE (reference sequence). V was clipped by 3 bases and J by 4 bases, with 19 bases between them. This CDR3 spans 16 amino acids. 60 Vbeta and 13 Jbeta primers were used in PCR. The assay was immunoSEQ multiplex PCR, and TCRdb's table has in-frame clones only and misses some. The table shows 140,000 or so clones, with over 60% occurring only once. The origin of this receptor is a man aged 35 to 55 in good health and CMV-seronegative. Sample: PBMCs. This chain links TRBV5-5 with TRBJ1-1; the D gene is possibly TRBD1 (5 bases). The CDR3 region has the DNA TGTGCCAGCAGCTGGGGCGGGGCGGTTTCGTCCACTGAAGCTTTCTTT. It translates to CASSWGGAVSSTEAFF.